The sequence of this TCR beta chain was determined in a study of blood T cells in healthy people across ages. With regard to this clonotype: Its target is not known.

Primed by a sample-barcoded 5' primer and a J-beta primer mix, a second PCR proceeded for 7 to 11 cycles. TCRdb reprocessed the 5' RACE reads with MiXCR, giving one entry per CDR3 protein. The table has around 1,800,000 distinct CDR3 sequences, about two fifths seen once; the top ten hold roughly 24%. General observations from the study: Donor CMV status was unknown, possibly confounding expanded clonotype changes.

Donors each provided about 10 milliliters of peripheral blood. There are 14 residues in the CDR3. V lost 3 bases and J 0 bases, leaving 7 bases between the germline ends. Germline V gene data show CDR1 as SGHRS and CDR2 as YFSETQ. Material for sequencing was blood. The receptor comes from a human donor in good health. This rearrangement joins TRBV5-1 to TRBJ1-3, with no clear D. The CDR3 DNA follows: TGCGCCAGCAGCTCGGGAGACTCTGGAAACACCATATATTTT. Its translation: CASSSGDSGNTIYF.